Listed below are T cell receptor beta chains from one sample, sequenced in a study of cytomegalovirus exposure and HLA in healthy donors. The data were produced by immunoSEQ multiplex PCR, yet TCRdb's version contains in-frame clones alone and is incomplete. The sample has about 99,000 clones; 79% are singletons. Sequencing input: PBMCs. The receptors here all came from a male donor in good health and CMV-seropositive. The CDR3 runs from the conserved cysteine through the conserved F or W. Each record gives: CDR3 length, clone size, V gene, J gene, D gene, CDR3 protein, CDR3 DNA. D genes are given only for firm matches. Expanded clones get a size class; other rows say once, few or many, or leave the size out.

15	few	TRBV5-1	TRBJ1-5	-	CASSFSGDSNQPQHF	TGCGCCAGCAGCTTCTCAGGGGATAGCAATCAGCCCCAGCATTTT
15	-	TRBV4-1	TRBJ2-5	TRBD1	CASSQGDRVQETQYF	TGCGCCAGCAGCCAAGGAGACAGGGTCCAAGAGACCCAGTACTTC
13	few	TRBV6-1	TRBJ1-5	TRBD1	CASRQGAEGPQHF	TGTGCCAGCCGACAGGGGGCCGAAGGGCCCCAGCATTTT
16	-	TRBV9	TRBJ2-5	TRBD2	CASSVVGLAVQETQYF	TGTGCCAGCAGCGTAGTGGGACTAGCGGTCCAAGAGACCCAGTACTTC
13	-	TRBV27	TRBJ1-2	-	CASSPGANYGYTF	TGTGCCAGCAGTCCCGGAGCTAACTATGGCTACACCTTC
15	-	TRBV27	TRBJ1-4	TRBD1	CASRKQGLGNEKLFF	TGTGCCAGCAGAAAACAGGGGCTAGGGAATGAAAAACTGTTTTTT
15	-	TRBV7-9	TRBJ1-2	TRBD1	CASSSVTGGYYGYTF	TGTGCCAGCAGCTCCGTGACAGGGGGTTACTATGGCTACACCTTC
11	-	TRBV20-1	TRBJ1-2	-	CSARDRQLYTF	TGCAGTGCTAGAGATAGACAGCTCTACACCTTC
13	few	TRBV5-6	TRBJ1-1	TRBD1	CASSFDRGGPAFF	TGTGCCAGCAGCTTTGACAGGGGAGGTCCAGCTTTCTTT
12	-	TRBV12-5	TRBJ2-3	-	CASGPSTDTQYF	TGTGCTAGTGGCCCATCCACAGATACGCAGTATTTT
17	-	TRBV4-1	TRBJ2-7	TRBD1	CASSLIRAGTAVYEQYF	TGCGCCAGCAGCCTAATTAGAGCCGGGACAGCGGTCTACGAGCAGTACTTC
16	few	TRBV27	TRBJ1-6	-	CASSRHLSSYNSPLHF	TGTGCCAGCAGTAGACACTTGAGCTCCTATAATTCACCCCTCCACTTT
16	-	TRBV7-6	TRBJ2-7	TRBD2	CASSAVPGGSSYEQYF	TGTGCCAGCAGCGCCGTTCCCGGGGGGAGCTCCTACGAGCAGTACTTC
15	-	TRBV7-9	TRBJ1-6	-	CASSLTAGDNSPLHF	TGTGCCAGCAGCTTAACAGCAGGGGATAATTCACCCCTCCACTTT
13	few	TRBV5-1	TRBJ1-1	-	CASSSDRYTEAFF	TGCGCCAGCAGCTCGGACAGATACACTGAAGCTTTCTTT
15	-	TRBV5-1	TRBJ2-3	-	CASSLVQARTDTQYF	TGCGCCAGCAGCCTGGTGCAGGCCCGCACAGATACGCAGTATTTT
13	few	TRBV6-5	TRBJ1-1	-	CASSYSRALEAFF	TGTGCCAGCAGTTACTCGCGGGCCCTAGAAGCTTTCTTT
12	-	TRBV5-4	TRBJ1-1	TRBD1	CASRGQGERAFF	TGTGCCAGCAGAGGACAGGGCGAAAGGGCTTTCTTT